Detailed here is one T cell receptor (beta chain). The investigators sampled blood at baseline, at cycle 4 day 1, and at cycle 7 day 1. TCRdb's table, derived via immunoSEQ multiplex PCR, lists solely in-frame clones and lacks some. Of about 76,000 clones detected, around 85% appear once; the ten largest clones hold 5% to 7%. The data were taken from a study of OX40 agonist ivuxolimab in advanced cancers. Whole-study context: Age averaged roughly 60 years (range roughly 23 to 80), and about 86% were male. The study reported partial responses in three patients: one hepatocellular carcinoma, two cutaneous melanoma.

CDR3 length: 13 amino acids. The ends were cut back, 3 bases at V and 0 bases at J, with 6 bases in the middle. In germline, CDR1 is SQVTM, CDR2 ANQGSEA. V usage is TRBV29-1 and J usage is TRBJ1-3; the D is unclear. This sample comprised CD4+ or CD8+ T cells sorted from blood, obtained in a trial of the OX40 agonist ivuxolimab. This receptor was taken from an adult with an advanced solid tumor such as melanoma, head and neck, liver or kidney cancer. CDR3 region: CSVDSGSGNTIYF. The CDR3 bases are TGCAGCGTTGACTCCGGCTCTGGAAACACCATATATTTT.